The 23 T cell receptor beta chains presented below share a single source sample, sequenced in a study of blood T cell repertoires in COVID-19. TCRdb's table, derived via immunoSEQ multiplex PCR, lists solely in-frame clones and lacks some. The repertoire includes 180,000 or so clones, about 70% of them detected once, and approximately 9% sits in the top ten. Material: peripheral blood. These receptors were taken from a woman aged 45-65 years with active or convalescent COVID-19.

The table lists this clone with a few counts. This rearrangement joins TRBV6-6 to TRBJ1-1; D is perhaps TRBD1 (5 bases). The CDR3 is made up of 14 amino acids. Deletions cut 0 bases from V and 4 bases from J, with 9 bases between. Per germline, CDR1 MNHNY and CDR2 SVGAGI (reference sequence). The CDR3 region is CASSYSSGGTEAFF. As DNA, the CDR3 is TGTGCCAGCAGTTACTCGTCCGGGGGCACTGAAGCTTTCTTT.

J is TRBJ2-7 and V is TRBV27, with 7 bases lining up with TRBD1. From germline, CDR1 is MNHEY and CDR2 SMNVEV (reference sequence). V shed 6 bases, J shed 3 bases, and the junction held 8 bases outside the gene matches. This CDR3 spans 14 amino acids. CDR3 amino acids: CASRKSQGVYEQYF. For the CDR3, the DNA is TGTGCCAGCAGGAAATCGCAGGGGGTCTACGAGCAGTACTTC.

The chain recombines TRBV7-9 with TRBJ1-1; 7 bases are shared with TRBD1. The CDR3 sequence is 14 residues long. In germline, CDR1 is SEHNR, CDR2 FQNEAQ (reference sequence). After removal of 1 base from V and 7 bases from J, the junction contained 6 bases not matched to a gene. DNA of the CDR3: TGTGCCAGCAGCTTAGGAGGGGACAGACTTGAAGCTTTCTTT. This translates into CASSLGGDRLEAFF. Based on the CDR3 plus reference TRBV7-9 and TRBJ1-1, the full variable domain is DTGVSQNPRHKITKRGQNVTFRCDPISEHNRLYWYRQTLGQGPEFLTYFQNEAQLEKSRLLSDRFSAERPKGSFSTLEIQRTEQGDSAMYLCASSLGGDRLEAFFGQGTRLTVV.

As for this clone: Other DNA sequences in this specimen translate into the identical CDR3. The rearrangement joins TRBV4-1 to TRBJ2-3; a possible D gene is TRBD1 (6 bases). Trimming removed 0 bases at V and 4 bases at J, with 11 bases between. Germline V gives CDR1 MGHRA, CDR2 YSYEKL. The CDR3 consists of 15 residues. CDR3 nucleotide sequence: TGCGCCAGCAGCCAAGAGAACAGGGACCCAGATACGCAGTATTTT. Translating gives CASSQENRDPDTQYF.

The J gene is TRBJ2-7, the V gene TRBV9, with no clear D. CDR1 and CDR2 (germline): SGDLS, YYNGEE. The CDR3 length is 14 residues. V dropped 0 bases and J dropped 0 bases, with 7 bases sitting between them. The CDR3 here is CASSVGLGSYEQYF. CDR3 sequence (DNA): TGTGCCAGCAGCGTAGGCCTAGGCTCCTACGAGCAGTACTTC.

CDR3 in DNA: TGTGCCAGCAGCTCGATTATAGCGGGAGGGCCGGATGAGCAGTTCTTC. Translation: CASSSIIAGGPDEQFF. V is TRBV5-4 and J is TRBJ2-1; 11 nucleotides align to TRBD2. After removal of 3 bases from V and 8 bases from J, the junction contained 10 bases not matched to a gene. There are 16 residues in the CDR3. Germline CDR1 reads SGHNT; CDR2 reads YYREEE (reference sequence).

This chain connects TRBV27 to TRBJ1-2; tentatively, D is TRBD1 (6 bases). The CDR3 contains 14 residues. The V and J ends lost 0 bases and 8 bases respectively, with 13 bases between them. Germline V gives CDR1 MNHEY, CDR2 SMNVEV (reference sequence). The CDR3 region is CASSLSKQGPGYTF. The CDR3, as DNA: TGTGCCAGCAGTTTATCGAAACAGGGCCCAGGCTACACCTTC.

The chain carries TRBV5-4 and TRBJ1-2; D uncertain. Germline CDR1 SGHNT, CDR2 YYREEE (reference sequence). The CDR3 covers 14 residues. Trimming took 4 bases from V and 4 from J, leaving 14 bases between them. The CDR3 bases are TGTGCCAGCAGCACATCCGGGAACCTCTATGGCTACACCTTC. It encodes CASSTSGNLYGYTF. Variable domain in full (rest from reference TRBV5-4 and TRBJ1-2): ETGVTQSPTHLIKTRGQQVTLRCSSQSGHNTVSWYQQALGQGPQFIFQYYREEENGRGNFPPRFSGLQFPNYSSELNVNALELDDSALYLCASSTSGNLYGYTFGSGTRLTVV.

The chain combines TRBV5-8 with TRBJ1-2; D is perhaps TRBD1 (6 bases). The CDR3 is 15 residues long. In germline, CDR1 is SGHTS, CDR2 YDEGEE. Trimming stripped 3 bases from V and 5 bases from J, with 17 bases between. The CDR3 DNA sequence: TGTGCCAGCAGCTCTAGAACGGACAGCCGATATGGCTACACCTTC. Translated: CASSSRTDSRYGYTF.

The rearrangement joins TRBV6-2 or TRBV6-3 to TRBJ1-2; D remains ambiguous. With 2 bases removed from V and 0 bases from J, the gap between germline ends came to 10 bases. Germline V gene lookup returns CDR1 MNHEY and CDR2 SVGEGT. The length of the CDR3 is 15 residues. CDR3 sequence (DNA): TGTGCCAGCAGTTACCTGGGCCCTCCTAACTATGGCTACACCTTC. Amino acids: CASSYLGPPNYGYTF.

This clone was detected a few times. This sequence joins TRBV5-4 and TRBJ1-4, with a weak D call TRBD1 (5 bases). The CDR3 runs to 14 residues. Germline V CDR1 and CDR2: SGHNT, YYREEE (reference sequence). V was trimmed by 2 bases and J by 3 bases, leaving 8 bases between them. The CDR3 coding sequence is TGTGCCAGCAGCTTCGGGGGTTCTAATGAAAAACTGTTTTTT. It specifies CASSFGGSNEKLFF.

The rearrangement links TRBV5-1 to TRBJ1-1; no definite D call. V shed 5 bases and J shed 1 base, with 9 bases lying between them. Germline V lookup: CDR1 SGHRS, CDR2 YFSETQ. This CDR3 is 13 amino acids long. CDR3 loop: CASSPTPNTEAFF. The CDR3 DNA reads TGCGCCAGCAGTCCCACACCGAACACTGAAGCTTTCTTT.

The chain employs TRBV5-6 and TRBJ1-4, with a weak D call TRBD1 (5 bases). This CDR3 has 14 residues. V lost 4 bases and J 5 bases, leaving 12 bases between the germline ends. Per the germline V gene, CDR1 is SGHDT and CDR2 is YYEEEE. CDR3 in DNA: TGTGCCAGCAGCGGGGGACTCGCAAATGAAAAACTGTTTTTT. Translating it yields CASSGGLANEKLFF.

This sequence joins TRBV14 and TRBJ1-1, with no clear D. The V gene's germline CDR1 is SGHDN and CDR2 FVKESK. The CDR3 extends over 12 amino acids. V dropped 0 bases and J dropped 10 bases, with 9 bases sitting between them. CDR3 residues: CASSQDSLVAFF. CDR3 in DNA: TGTGCCAGCAGCCAAGACAGCCTAGTAGCTTTCTTT.

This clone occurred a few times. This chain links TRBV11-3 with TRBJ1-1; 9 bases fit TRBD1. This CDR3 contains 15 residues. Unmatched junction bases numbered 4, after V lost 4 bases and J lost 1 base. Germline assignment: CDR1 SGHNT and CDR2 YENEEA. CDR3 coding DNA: TGTGCCAGCAGCTCGGACAGGGGACCGAACACTGAAGCTTTCTTT. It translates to CASSSDRGPNTEAFF.

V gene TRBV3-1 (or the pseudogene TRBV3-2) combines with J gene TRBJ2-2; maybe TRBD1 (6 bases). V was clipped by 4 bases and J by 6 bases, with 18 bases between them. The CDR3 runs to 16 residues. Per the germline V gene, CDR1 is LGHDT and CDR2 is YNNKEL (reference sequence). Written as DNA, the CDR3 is TGTGCCAGCAGCCCGTGGGGACACCGAGGGGCCGGGGAGCTGTTTTTT. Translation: CASSPWGHRGAGELFF.

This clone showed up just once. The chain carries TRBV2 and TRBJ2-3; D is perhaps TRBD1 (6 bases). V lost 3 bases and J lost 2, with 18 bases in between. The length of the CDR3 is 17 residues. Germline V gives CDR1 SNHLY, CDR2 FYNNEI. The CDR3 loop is CASSDLGAYLPTDTQYF. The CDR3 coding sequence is TGTGCCAGCAGTGATTTGGGGGCTTATCTTCCCACAGATACGCAGTATTTT.

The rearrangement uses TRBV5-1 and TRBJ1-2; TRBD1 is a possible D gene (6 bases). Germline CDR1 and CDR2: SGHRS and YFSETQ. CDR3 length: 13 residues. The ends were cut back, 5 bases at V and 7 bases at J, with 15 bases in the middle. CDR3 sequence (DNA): TGCGCCAGCAGTATGGGGGGGCAGATTGGCTACACCTTC. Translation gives CASSMGGQIGYTF.

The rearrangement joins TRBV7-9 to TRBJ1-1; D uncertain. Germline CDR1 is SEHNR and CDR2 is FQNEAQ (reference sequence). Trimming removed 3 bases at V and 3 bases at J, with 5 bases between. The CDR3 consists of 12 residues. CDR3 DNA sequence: TGTGCCAGCAGCTTGGACTACACTGAAGCTTTCTTT. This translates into CASSLDYTEAFF.

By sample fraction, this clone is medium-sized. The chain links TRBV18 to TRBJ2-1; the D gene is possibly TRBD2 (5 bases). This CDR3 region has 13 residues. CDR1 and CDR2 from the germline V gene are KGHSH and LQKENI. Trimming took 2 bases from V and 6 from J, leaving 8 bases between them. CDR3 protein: CASSPSGPNEQFF. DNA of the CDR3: TGTGCCAGCTCACCAAGCGGCCCCAATGAGCAGTTCTTC. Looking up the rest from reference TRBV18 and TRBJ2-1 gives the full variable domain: NAGVMQNPRHLVRRRGQEARLRCSPMKGHSHVYWYRQLPEEGLKFMVYLQKENIIDESGMPKERFSAEFPKEGPSILRIQQVVRGDSAAYFCASSPSGPNEQFFGPGTRLTVL.

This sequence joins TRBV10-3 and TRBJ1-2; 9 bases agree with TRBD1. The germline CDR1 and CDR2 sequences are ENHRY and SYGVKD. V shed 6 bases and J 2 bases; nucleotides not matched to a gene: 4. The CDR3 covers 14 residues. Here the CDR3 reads CAISVGQGNYGYTF. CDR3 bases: TGTGCCATCAGCGTCGGACAGGGGAACTATGGCTACACCTTC.

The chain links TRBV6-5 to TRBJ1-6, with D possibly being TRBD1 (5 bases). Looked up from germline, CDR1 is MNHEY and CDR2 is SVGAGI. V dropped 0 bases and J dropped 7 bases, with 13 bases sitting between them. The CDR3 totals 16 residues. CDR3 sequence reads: CASSYSTQGMNSPLHF. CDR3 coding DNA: TGTGCCAGCAGTTACTCGACCCAGGGAATGAATTCACCCCTCCACTTT.

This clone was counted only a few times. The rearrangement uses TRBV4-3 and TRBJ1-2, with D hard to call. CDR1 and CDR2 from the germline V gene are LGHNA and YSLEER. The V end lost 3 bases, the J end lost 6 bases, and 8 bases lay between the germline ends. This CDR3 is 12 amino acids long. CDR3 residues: CASSHSGDGYTF. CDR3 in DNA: TGCGCCAGCAGCCACTCGGGTGATGGCTACACCTTC.